A single T cell receptor beta chain is shown here with its context. No antigen is known for it. The repertoire was sequenced with immunoSEQ multiplex PCR; TCRdb's copy has only in-frame clones and lacks some. Here the sample spans about 120,000 clones, less than 95% being singletons. These data originate in a study of siplizumab effects on memory and regulatory T cells. Broader study findings: Siplizumab led to significantly less abundant alloreactive sequences that could be traced back to unstimulated CD4+ memory cells. In siplizumab conditions, mappable alloreactive CD4+ clones averaged approximately 70% Treg-derived, against 25% to 30% in controls. The suppressive capacity of proliferating Tregs from siplizumab cultures remained unconfirmed. Naive T cells apparently outstripped memory cells in diversity and seemed major alloresponse contributors.

Trimming removed 4 bases from V and 4 bases from J, with 7 bases in between. Germline CDR1 and CDR2: MGHRA and YSYEKL. The length of the CDR3 is 12 residues. The chain joins TRBV4-1 to TRBJ2-5; D remains unclear. Sequencing input: non-Treg CD4+ T cells sorted from blood. The clonotype comes from a human donor in good health. The CDR3 here is CASSPLGETQYF. DNA of the CDR3: TGCGCCAGCAGCCCCCTGGGAGAGACCCAGTACTTC.